Shown below are 8 T cell receptor beta chains from a single sample sequenced in a study of blood T cell repertoires in COVID-19. Only in-frame clones appear in the TCRdb table, and some are missing; sequencing was by immunoSEQ multiplex PCR. The table includes about 290,000 clones, around four fifths detected once. Specimen: peripheral blood. All receptors come from a woman aged 50 to 60 with active or convalescent COVID-19.

The CDR3, as DNA: TGTGCCAGCAGCCAAAGACAGGGACGGGAGACCCAGTACTTC. It codes for CASSQRQGRETQYF. The gene calls are TRBV14 and TRBJ2-5, with 7 bases lining up with TRBD1. Germline V gene sequence: CDR1 SGHDN, CDR2 FVKESK. Trimming removed 2 bases from V and 5 bases from J; junction bases left unmatched: 5. The CDR3 contains 14 residues.

This chain links TRBV13 with TRBJ2-5, with 9 bases aligning to TRBD2. J gave up 0 bases and V 5 bases, and 7 bases lay outside the gene matches. CDR1 PRHDT and CDR2 FYEKMQ come from the germline V gene (reference sequence). The CDR3 totals 16 residues. The CDR3 DNA reads as TGTGCCAGCAGCCGTATTAGCGGGAGTGACCAAGAGACCCAGTACTTC. This codes for CASSRISGSDQETQYF.

The chain is built from TRBV7-8 and TRBJ2-3; possibly TRBD2 for D (5 bases). Germline lookup yields CDR1 SGHVS and CDR2 FQNEAQ. The ends were cut back, 5 bases at V and 5 bases at J, with 29 bases in the middle. The CDR3 is 19 amino acids. The CDR3 DNA follows: TGTGCCAGCAGCAGCAAAGTTTTGCGGGTACCAACAAAAGTAGATACGCAGTATTTT. This encodes CASSSKVLRVPTKVDTQYF. Looking up the rest from reference TRBV7-8 and TRBJ2-3 gives the full variable domain: GAGVSQSPRYKVAKRGQDVALRCDPISGHVSLFWYQQALGQGPEFLTYFQNEAQLDKSGLPSDRFFAERPEGSVSTLKIQRTQQEDSAVYLCASSSKVLRVPTKVDTQYFGPGTRLTVL.

The gene calls are TRBV5-1 and TRBJ1-1; no clear D gene. CDR1 and CDR2 (germline): SGHRS, YFSETQ. The CDR3 extends over 15 amino acids. V dropped 0 bases and J dropped 2 bases, with 11 bases sitting between them. The CDR3 coding sequence is TGCGCCAGCAGCTTGGACACGGAGTTTAACACTGAAGCTTTCTTT. Translating gives CASSLDTEFNTEAFF.

This clone was counted a single time. Other DNA sequences from this sample encode an identical CDR3 as well. The chain carries TRBV28 and TRBJ1-2; no definite D call. Trimming left V 6 bases short and J 5 bases short, with 7 bases between. The CDR3 loop spans 11 amino acids. Germline lookup yields CDR1 MDHEN and CDR2 SYDVKM. CDR3 residues: CASSSSYGYTF. The CDR3 nucleotides read TGTGCCAGCAGCTCCTCTTATGGCTACACCTTC.

The V and J genes are TRBV5-1 and TRBJ2-5; 7 positions agree with TRBD2. The CDR3 length is 14 residues. The germline V gene has CDR1 SGHRS and CDR2 YFSETQ. The junction had 10 bases not matched to a gene; V was cut back by 4 bases and J by 7 bases. CDR3 loop: CASSNPQSGGTQYF. The CDR3 region has the DNA TGCGCCAGCAGCAACCCCCAGTCGGGGGGGACCCAGTACTTC.

This chain uses TRBV2 with TRBJ2-1, with TRBD1 identical over 9 bases. Germline loops: CDR1 SNHLY, CDR2 FYNNEI. The J segment lost 2 bases and the V segment lost 6 bases, leaving 5 bases of the junction unmatched. The CDR3 has 15 residues. The CDR3 here is CASSGDRDTYNEQFF. In nucleotides, the CDR3 is TGTGCCAGCAGCGGGGACAGGGACACCTACAATGAGCAGTTCTTC.

In DNA, the CDR3 is TGTGCCACCAGCAGAGTATGGTCGGATAATTCACCCCTCCACTTT. It specifies CATSRVWSDNSPLHF. J is TRBJ1-6 and V is TRBV15; D remains unclear. V lost 1 base to trimming and J lost 5 bases, with 9 bases between them. The CDR3 is made up of 15 amino acids. Germline V gene sequence: CDR1 LNHNV, CDR2 YYDKDF (reference sequence).